The 21 T cell receptor beta chains below come from one sample, sequenced in a study of shared clonotypes between healthy human individuals. Profiling relied on immunoSEQ multiplex PCR, and the TCRdb table lists in-frame clones only, not all of them. The sample lists approximately 2,200,000 clones; roughly 91% were seen once. Naive CD8 cells lacked CD45RO and underwent positive selection for CCR7, leaving out terminally differentiated effector memory CD45RA+ cells. The material sequenced was naive CD8+ T cells from PBMCs. These receptors originate from a man between 18 and 35 years old in good health. Some clones in this sample may be carry-over from other donors' samples.

The V gene is TRBV5-1, the J gene TRBJ1-1; the D gene is possibly TRBD1 (5 bases). V gave up 0 bases and J gave up 4 bases, with 13 bases separating them. Germline V CDR1 and CDR2: SGHRS, YFSETQ. The CDR3 has 15 amino acids. CDR3 nucleotides: TGCGCCAGCAGCTTGGGGTGGGGCGTTGTCACTGAAGCTTTCTTT. Amino acid sequence: CASSLGWGVVTEAFF.

V is TRBV6-1 and J is TRBJ2-7, with a possible D match to TRBD2 (7 bases). Trimming removed 2 bases at V and 6 bases at J, with 17 bases between. CDR1 is MNHNS, CDR2 SASEGT, per germline. CDR3 length: 15 residues. CDR3 coding DNA: TGTGCCAGCAGTGAATTAGGTCGGGGAGGGGGCGAGCAGTACTTC. Translated, it gives CASSELGRGGGEQYF.

This clone was detected once. The gene calls are TRBV7-9 and TRBJ2-1; a possible D gene is TRBD1 (6 bases). This CDR3 region has 14 residues. Germline values: CDR1 SEHNR, CDR2 FQNEAQ (reference sequence). V dropped 5 bases and J dropped 8 bases, with 16 bases sitting between them. Here the CDR3 reads CASSLQGKMHEQFF. The CDR3 DNA reads TGTGCCAGCAGCCTCCAGGGGAAGATGCATGAGCAGTTCTTC.

The chain uses TRBV28 and TRBJ1-2; D might be TRBD1 (6 bases). V lost 5 bases and J lost 6, with 22 bases in between. This CDR3 is built from 16 residues. Germline V gives CDR1 MDHEN, CDR2 SYDVKM. CDR3 in amino acids: CASSPFRGVVFNGYTF. In DNA, the CDR3 is TGTGCCAGCAGTCCCTTTAGGGGGGTGGTTTTCAATGGCTACACCTTC.

The V gene is TRBV4-2, the J gene TRBJ1-5; D not resolved. This CDR3 comprises 15 residues. CDR1 is LGHNA and CDR2 is YNFKEQ in the germline V gene. Between the trimmed V and J ends, which lost 0 bases and 5 bases, there was a span of 11 bases. The CDR3, as DNA: TGTGCCAGCAGCCAAGATCGTCGGTCAGATCAGCCCCAGCATTTT. Protein sequence: CASSQDRRSDQPQHF.

The V and J genes are TRBV29-1 and TRBJ2-3; D ambiguous. CDR1 SQVTM and CDR2 ANQGSEA come from the germline V gene. Trimming removed 7 bases at V and 2 bases at J, with 7 bases between. The CDR3 extends over 11 amino acids. CDR3 sequence reads: CSAHPTDTQYF. CDR3 in DNA: TGCAGCGCCCACCCCACAGATACGCAGTATTTT.

V usage is TRBV7-8 and J usage is TRBJ2-7, with D hard to call. Germline CDR1 reads SGHVS; CDR2 reads FQNEAQ. The V end lost 2 bases, the J end lost 2 bases, and 13 bases lay between the germline ends. This CDR3 comprises 15 residues. This CDR3 reads CASSLLDARTYEQYF. DNA for the CDR3: TGTGCCAGCAGCTTACTGGACGCTCGGACCTACGAGCAGTACTTC.

V and J are TRBV28 and TRBJ2-3; 10 bases fit TRBD2. CDR1 MDHEN and CDR2 SYDVKM come from the germline V gene. V lost 2 bases, J lost 2 bases, and 13 bases stayed unmatched. The CDR3 is made up of 19 amino acids. The CDR3 is CASSLGMGVAGGSTDTQYF. The CDR3 DNA reads as TGTGCCAGCAGTTTAGGGATGGGAGTAGCGGGAGGTTCCACAGATACGCAGTATTTT.

V gene TRBV5-6 combines with J gene TRBJ2-7, with D possibly matching TRBD1 (6 bases). Germline V gene data show CDR1 as SGHDT and CDR2 as YYEEEE. The CDR3 totals 15 residues. Trimming took off 4 bases at V and 1 base at J, with 15 bases between the two ends. CDR3 DNA: TGTGCCAGCAGCCGGCAGGGGTCTCCGTCCTACGAGCAGTACTTC. The encoded protein is CASSRQGSPSYEQYF.

This clone was detected a few times. The chain is built from TRBV6-6 and TRBJ1-1; no definite D call. This CDR3 comprises 12 residues. The V end was cut by 8 bases, the J end by 5 bases, with 12 bases between. Germline V gives CDR1 MNHNY, CDR2 SVGAGI (reference sequence). DNA for the CDR3: TGTGCCAGCCACAGCGATTCTACTGAAGCTTTCTTT. It yields the protein CASHSDSTEAFF.

As regards this clone: The sample carries other DNA sequences with the same CDR3. The chain combines TRBV19 with TRBJ2-2; TRBD2 is a possible D gene (6 bases). The germline V gene has CDR1 LNHDA and CDR2 SQIVND (reference sequence). The CDR3 sequence is 13 residues long. The V gene lost 7 bases and the J gene lost 5 bases, with 11 bases spanning the gap. The CDR3, as DNA: TGTGCCAGTACACGGAGGGGTACCGGGGAGCTGTTTTTT. Amino acids: CASTRRGTGELFF.

V gene TRBV2 combines with J gene TRBJ2-7; 8 bases are a match to TRBD2. J was trimmed by 7 bases and V by 9 bases; bases with no gene match: 11. The CDR3 extends over 13 amino acids. Germline V gene sequence: CDR1 SNHLY, CDR2 FYNNEI. This CDR3 reads CASLGGGLAEQYF. CDR3 nucleotides: TGTGCCAGTCTCGGGGGTGGACTAGCAGAGCAGTACTTC.

The rearrangement links TRBV10-3 to TRBJ2-2; tentative D call: TRBD2 (6 bases). V gave up 3 bases and J gave up 2 bases, with 16 bases separating them. CDR1 and CDR2 from the germline V gene are ENHRY and SYGVKD. The CDR3 extends over 17 amino acids. CDR3: CAISDPSRGVNTGELFF. The CDR3 DNA is TGTGCCATCAGTGACCCTTCGCGGGGCGTTAACACCGGGGAGCTGTTTTTT.

The rearrangement links TRBV7-9 to TRBJ2-3, with D tentatively TRBD1 (6 bases). Germline values: CDR1 SEHNR, CDR2 FQNEAQ (reference sequence). V was pared by 7 bases and J by 5 bases, with 22 bases between. The CDR3 has 16 residues. CDR3 bases: TGTGCCAGCACCCTAGCCCTCCGAAGCAGGGGAGATACGCAGTATTTT. As protein: CASTLALRSRGDTQYF.

This chain joins TRBV15 and TRBJ2-5; D call uncertain. Trimming left V 0 bases short and J 5 bases short, with 13 bases between. Germline V gene data show CDR1 as LNHNV and CDR2 as YYDKDF (reference sequence). CDR3 length equals 15 residues. This CDR3 is CATSRDRQLAETQYF. In nucleotides, the CDR3 is TGTGCCACCAGCAGAGATCGGCAGTTGGCGGAGACCCAGTACTTC.

The count of this clone is one. V is TRBV27 and J is TRBJ1-1; D gene ambiguous. The V gene lost 1 base and the J gene lost 7 bases, with 19 bases spanning the gap. This CDR3 region has 16 residues. Germline loops: CDR1 MNHEY, CDR2 SMNVEV (reference sequence). CDR3: CASSLLGVGVKGEAFF. The CDR3 coding sequence is TGTGCCAGCAGTTTATTAGGCGTCGGGGTGAAGGGTGAAGCTTTCTTT.

J is TRBJ2-7 and V is TRBV10-3; D tentatively fits TRBD1 or TRBD2 (5 bases each). CDR1 is ENHRY, CDR2 SYGVKD, per germline. CDR3 length: 14 residues. Trimming took 4 bases from V and 3 from J, leaving 13 bases between them. The CDR3 DNA reads as TGTGCCATCAGTGCTCAGGGACCTCTCTACGAGCAGTACTTC. This encodes CAISAQGPLYEQYF.

For this clone: The same CDR3 is also encoded by other DNA sequences in this sample. This chain uses TRBV28 with TRBJ2-2; D gene ambiguous. The germline V and J ends were trimmed by 3 bases and 4 bases, with 6 bases remaining between them. CDR1 and CDR2 (germline): MDHEN, SYDVKM. The CDR3 contains 13 residues. CDR3 DNA sequence: TGTGCCAGCAGTTTCAGCCGCACCGGGGAGCTGTTTTTT. As protein: CASSFSRTGELFF.

The chain uses TRBV6-6 and TRBJ1-2; D is perhaps TRBD1 (6 bases). V shed 6 bases and J shed 0 bases, with 14 bases lying between them. Germline loops: CDR1 MNHNY, CDR2 SVGAGI (reference sequence). The CDR3 is 15 amino acids. The CDR3: CASSSEGETNYGYTF. In nucleotides, the CDR3 is TGTGCCAGCAGCTCTGAGGGGGAGACTAACTATGGCTACACCTTC.

The chain employs TRBV9 and TRBJ2-7; 8 positions agree with TRBD1. The V and J ends lost 4 bases and 2 bases, in that order; junction bases with no gene match: 11. This CDR3 has 16 amino acids. CDR1 and CDR2 (germline): SGDLS, YYNGEE. The CDR3 is CASSPQGGQLPYEQYF. The DNA for the CDR3 is TGTGCCAGCAGCCCACAGGGGGGACAGCTTCCCTACGAGCAGTACTTC. The full variable domain, in which reference TRBV9 and TRBJ2-7 provide the parts outside the CDR3, is DSGVTQTPKHLITATGQRVTLRCSPRSGDLSVYWYQQSLDQGLQFLIQYYNGEERAKGNILERFSAQQFPDLHSELNLSSLELGDSALYFCASSPQGGQLPYEQYFGPGTRLTVT.

The chain links TRBV6-5 to TRBJ1-1, with 9 bases aligning to TRBD1. CDR3 size: 14 residues. Germline V gene sequence: CDR1 MNHEY, CDR2 SVGAGI. V dropped 6 bases and J dropped 3; count of bases not matched to a gene: 5. CDR3 region: CASRPDRGDTEAFF. In DNA form, the CDR3 reads TGTGCCAGCAGACCTGACAGGGGGGACACTGAAGCTTTCTTT.